This T cell receptor (beta chain) was sequenced for a study of cytomegalovirus exposure and HLA in healthy donors. J lost 6 bases, V lost 1 base, and 18 bases had no gene match. The length of the CDR3 is 19 residues. The germline V gene has CDR1 SGHTS and CDR2 YDEGEE. The PCR contained 60 Vbeta and 13 Jbeta primers. The protocol was immunoSEQ multiplex PCR, while the TCRdb copy is restricted to in-frame clones and leaves out a portion. Of 100,000 to 150,000 clones listed, roughly 80% are singletons. The sequenced material came from PBMCs. This chain connects TRBV5-8 to TRBJ2-3; the match to TRBD2 covers 9 bases. This receptor was identified in a woman aged 40 to 49 in good health and CMV-seronegative. The CDR3 DNA is TGTGCCAGCAGCTTGCCTTTCGGGGGGCTAGCGGGAATCGAGGATACGCAGTATTTT. Translating it yields CASSLPFGGLAGIEDTQYF.